The 14 T cell receptor beta chains below come from one sample, sequenced in a study of beta chain features in type 1 diabetes listed by TCRdb under 2018. The method was the immunoSEQ multiplex PCR assay. All of the isolated RNA was reverse transcribed with the High Capacity cDNA Reverse Transcription Kit, so expressed TCRB transcripts were sequenced. The source is immuneACCESS, and TCRdb retained only in-frame sequences with V and J called. Part of the clones is not carried over; for the studies checked, unresolved V genes explain less than half of this, and the remainder is unexplained. The sample table contains 200,000 to 300,000 clones; only one count was recorded for about 11% of them. Together, the top ten hold about 0.018% of the sample. General findings and caveats noted by the study authors: Type 1 diabetes patients showed a moderate but significant shortening of TCRB CDR3 length in all four CD4+ subsets.

These receptors are not linked to any known antigen. Sample: naive CD4+ T cells from blood. The cell subset or site label for this specimen denotes: true naive CD4+ T cells. Receptor source: a man younger than 40 with type 1 diabetes.

The rearrangement links TRBV30 to TRBJ2-5, with D possibly TRBD1 on 6 matching bases. This CDR3 region has 13 residues. Trimming removed 4 bases at V and 5 bases at J, with 14 bases between. Per the germline V gene, CDR1 is GTSNPN and CDR2 is SVGIG (reference sequence). The CDR3 bases are TGTGCCTGGAACAGGGCCGCGGTCGAGACCCAGTACTTC. Protein product: CAWNRAAVETQYF.

This chain links TRBV30 with TRBJ2-5, with 8 bases that match TRBD2. With 3 bases clipped from V and 1 base from J, the junction kept 4 bases outside the gene matches. There are 14 residues in the CDR3. Germline-derived CDR1 and CDR2 are GTSNPN and SVGIG (reference sequence). In nucleotides, the CDR3 is TGTGCCTGGAGCCGGACTAGCAGCCAAGAGACCCAGTACTTC. Its protein is CAWSRTSSQETQYF.

V and J are TRBV9 and TRBJ2-7; unclear D gene. This CDR3 region has 15 residues. Germline V CDR1 and CDR2: SGDLS, YYNGEE. Trimming shortened V by 4 bases and J by 0 bases, and 14 bases separated the two germline ends. Here the CDR3 DNA reads TGTGCCAGCAGCCCCTGGCCCCCGAACTCCTACGAGCAGTACTTC. Translated, it gives CASSPWPPNSYEQYF.

The gene calls are TRBV7-2 and TRBJ2-7; TRBD2 matches at 10 bases. The CDR3 has 15 amino acids. V was clipped by 4 bases and J by 3 bases; unmatched bases: 6. Per germline, CDR1 SGHTA and CDR2 FQGNSA. In DNA form, the CDR3 reads TGTGCCAGCAGCTCTACTAGCGGGGTCCTCTACGAGCAGTACTTC. Translated, it gives CASSSTSGVLYEQYF.

V and J are TRBV5-1 and TRBJ2-2, with D perhaps TRBD2 (6 bases). V was trimmed by 2 bases and J by 2 bases, leaving 13 bases between them. Per germline, CDR1 SGHRS and CDR2 YFSETQ. The CDR3 is made up of 16 amino acids. In DNA form, the CDR3 reads TGCGCCAGCAGCTTTCTGGGCGGGGATAACACCGGGGAGCTGTTTTTT. The encoded protein is CASSFLGGDNTGELFF.

The chain uses TRBV7-8 and TRBJ1-1; maybe TRBD1 (5 bases). Trimming shortened V by 5 bases and J by 0 bases, and 10 bases separated the two germline ends. Germline V lookup: CDR1 SGHVS, CDR2 FQNEAQ. The CDR3 loop spans 14 amino acids. The CDR3 loop reads CASSARQLNTEAFF. The DNA for the CDR3 is TGTGCCAGCAGCGCACGACAGCTGAACACTGAAGCTTTCTTT. Complete variable domain (other parts from reference TRBV7-8 and TRBJ1-1): GAGVSQSPRYKVAKRGQDVALRCDPISGHVSLFWYQQALGQGPEFLTYFQNEAQLDKSGLPSDRFFAERPEGSVSTLKIQRTQQEDSAVYLCASSARQLNTEAFFGQGTRLTVV.

This clone was detected only a few times. This chain uses TRBV29-1 with TRBJ1-2; 8 bases match TRBD1. The CDR3 consists of 12 residues. Germline assignment: CDR1 SQVTM and CDR2 ANQGSEA. J lost 4 bases, V lost 7 bases, and 5 bases had no gene match. The CDR3: CSALDRGYGYTF. The DNA of the CDR3 is TGCAGCGCCCTAGACAGGGGCTATGGCTACACCTTC. Using reference TRBV29-1 and TRBJ1-2 for the parts outside the CDR3, the full variable domain is SAVISQKPSRDICQRGTSLTIQCQVDSQVTMMFWYRQQPGQSLTLIATANQGSEATYESGFVIDKFPISRPNLTFSTLTVSNMSPEDSSIYLCSALDRGYGYTFGSGTRLTVV.

This chain uses TRBV18 with TRBJ2-7, with TRBD1 identical over 8 bases. V lost 4 bases and J lost 3; bases outside the gene matches: 5. The CDR3 sequence is 14 residues long. Per the germline V gene, CDR1 is KGHSH and CDR2 is LQKENI. The CDR3 DNA sequence: TGTGCCAGCTCACACGGACAGGGTCTCTACGAGCAGTACTTC. This codes for CASSHGQGLYEQYF.

This clone turned up a few times. The chain has TRBV7-2 and TRBJ2-1, with a possible D match to TRBD1 (7 bases). Germline V gives CDR1 SGHTA, CDR2 FQGNSA. V gave up 5 bases and J gave up 7 bases, with 27 bases separating them. The CDR3 spans 18 residues. This CDR3 is CASSLRRGLAWSENEQFF. CDR3 sequence (DNA): TGTGCCAGCAGCCTAAGGAGGGGGCTAGCGTGGTCTGAGAATGAGCAGTTCTTC.

The rearrangement links TRBV7-2 to TRBJ1-2, with 10 bases fitting TRBD1. The junction had 16 bases not matched to a gene; V was cut back by 4 bases and J by 8 bases. The CDR3 runs 17 residues. CDR1 is SGHTA, CDR2 FQGNSA, per germline. The CDR3 region is CASSSVEGDRGRGGYTF. The CDR3 region has the DNA TGTGCCAGCAGCTCCGTCGAAGGGGACAGGGGAAGAGGAGGCTACACCTTC. The full variable domain, its missing parts supplied by reference TRBV7-2 and TRBJ1-2, is GAGVSQSPSNKVTEKGKDVELRCDPISGHTALYWYRQSLGQGLEFLIYFQGNSAPDKSGLPSDRFSAERTGGSVSTLTIQRTQQEDSAVYLCASSSVEGDRGRGGYTFGSGTRLTVV.

The V call is TRBV6-6, the J call TRBJ1-1; a weak D match, TRBD1 (6 bases). Germline loops: CDR1 MNHNY, CDR2 SVGAGI (reference sequence). The CDR3 runs to 13 residues. The V gene lost 2 bases and the J gene lost 5 bases, with 9 bases spanning the gap. In DNA form, the CDR3 reads TGTGCCAGCAGTTACGCAGGGGAGACTGAAGCTTTCTTT. This sequence encodes CASSYAGETEAFF.

V gene TRBV7-2 combines with J gene TRBJ2-3, with unresolved D. V lost 6 bases and J lost 4, with 20 bases in between. Germline V gene lookup returns CDR1 SGHTA and CDR2 FQGNSA. The CDR3 runs 16 residues. The CDR3 bases are TGTGCCAGCAGGCAAGCAGTTTCGCGGCCGGCAGATACGCAGTATTTT. Protein sequence: CASRQAVSRPADTQYF. Full variable domain (rest looked up from reference TRBV7-2 and TRBJ2-3): GAGVSQSPSNKVTEKGKDVELRCDPISGHTALYWYRQSLGQGLEFLIYFQGNSAPDKSGLPSDRFSAERTGGSVSTLTIQRTQQEDSAVYLCASRQAVSRPADTQYFGPGTRLTVL.

This clone was counted only a few times. The gene calls are TRBV9 and TRBJ2-4; 7 bases align to TRBD2. Germline values: CDR1 SGDLS, CDR2 YYNGEE. The V and J ends lost 1 base and 8 bases, in that order; junction bases with no gene match: 3. CDR3 length: 13 residues. CDR3 amino acids: CASSVHRGDIQYF. The CDR3, as DNA: TGTGCCAGCAGCGTACATCGGGGGGACATTCAGTACTTC.

In its sample, this clone was seen a few times. The CDR3 loop is CASSLGSSIQETQYF. CDR3 coding DNA: TGTGCCAGCAGCTTAGGGTCCAGTATACAAGAGACCCAGTACTTC. The chain employs TRBV11-2 and TRBJ2-5, with unresolved D. Germline values: CDR1 SGHAT, CDR2 FQNNGV. The CDR3 totals 15 residues. Trimming stripped 1 base from V and 2 bases from J, with 11 bases between.